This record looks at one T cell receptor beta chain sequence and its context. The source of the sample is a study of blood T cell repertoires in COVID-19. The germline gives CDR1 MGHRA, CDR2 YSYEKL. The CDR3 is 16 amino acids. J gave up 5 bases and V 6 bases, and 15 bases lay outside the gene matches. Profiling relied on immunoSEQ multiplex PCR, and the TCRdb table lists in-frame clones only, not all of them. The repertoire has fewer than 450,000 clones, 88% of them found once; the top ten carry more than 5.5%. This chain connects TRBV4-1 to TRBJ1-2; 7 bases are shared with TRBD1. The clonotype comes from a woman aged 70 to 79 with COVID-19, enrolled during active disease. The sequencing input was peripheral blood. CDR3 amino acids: CASSRDQGVPIYGYTF. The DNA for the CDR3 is TGCGCCAGCAGTCGAGATCAGGGGGTCCCAATATATGGCTACACCTTC.